This TCR beta chain was sequenced for a study of T cells in Graves' hyperthyroidism and ophthalmopathy. The study, taken as a whole, reports: In blood, most of the thyroid clonotypes expanded above 0.001 were also present.

Germline CDR1 and CDR2: WNHNN and SYGVQD (reference sequence). V was pared by 2 bases and J by 2 bases, with 7 bases of the junction left unmatched. This CDR3 has 17 amino acids. TCR beta CDR3 regions were amplified from RNA transcripts. First-round RT-PCR with HTBI primers amplified the TCR CDR3 region. Via MiXCR, TCRdb re-called the multiplex PCR reads, giving one row per CDR3 protein. The top ten clones hold about 60% of a sample with around 300,000 distinct CDR3 sequences, about 20% of them seen once. Clinicians diagnosed patients from clinical symptoms, serum thyroxine and TRAb, thyroid ultrasound and orbital computed tomography. Details on this clonotype: The antigen is unknown.

The sequence derives from a man aged 25-45 years with Graves' ophthalmopathy. Input material: blood. The rearrangement links TRBV10-1 to TRBJ2-5, with 11 bases fitting TRBD2. The CDR3 reads CASSEGPGTSGQETQYF. The CDR3 DNA reads TGCGCCAGCAGTGAGGGGCCCGGGACTAGCGGACAAGAGACCCAGTACTTC.